This T cell receptor (beta chain) was recorded in a study of metastatic and nonmetastatic thyroid tumors. Turning to the study itself: Repertoire comparison spanned blood and tumor or nodule tissue of malignant and benign thyroid patients. Regarding the study as a whole: Malignant thyroid tumors reportedly had TCR beta diversity that was significantly higher than in benign nodules, in blood and tumor.

In the original workflow: A papillary thyroid cancer distant-metastasis classifier was built from CDR3 differences across clinicopathological groups. Using MiXCR, TCRdb re-called clones from the PCR reads. In this record, the V and J calls reflect TCRdb's handling and not the investigators' own analysis. The table records around 37,000 clones, more than 25% of them present only once. This clone is medium-sized in the sample. The antigen is undetermined. Until they underwent thyroid surgery, no patient had received any treatment. This clonotype was obtained from a female donor with papillary thyroid cancer or a benign thyroid nodule (not recorded which). Some clones in this sample may be carry-over from other donors' samples. The sequenced sample was blood.

The CDR3 coding sequence is TGTGCCAGCAGTGAAGCTATGGGGGGGGACCCCTCACCCCTCCACTTT. Its translation is CASSEAMGGDPSPLHF. The chain recombines TRBV6-1 with TRBJ1-6, with D possibly TRBD1 on 5 matching bases. This CDR3 spans 16 amino acids. Germline V lookup: CDR1 MNHNS, CDR2 SASEGT. V was pared by 0 bases and J by 10 bases, with 16 bases between.